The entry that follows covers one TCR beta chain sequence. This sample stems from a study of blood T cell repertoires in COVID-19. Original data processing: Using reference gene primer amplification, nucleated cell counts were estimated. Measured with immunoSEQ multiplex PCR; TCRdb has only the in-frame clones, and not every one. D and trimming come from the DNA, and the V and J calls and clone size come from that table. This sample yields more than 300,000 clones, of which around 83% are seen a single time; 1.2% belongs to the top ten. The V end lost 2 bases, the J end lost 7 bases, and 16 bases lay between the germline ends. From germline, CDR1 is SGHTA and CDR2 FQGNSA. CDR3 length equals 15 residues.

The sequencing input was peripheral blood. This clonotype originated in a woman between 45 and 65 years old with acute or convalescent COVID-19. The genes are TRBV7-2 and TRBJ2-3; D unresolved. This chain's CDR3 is CASSLSGSPSNTQYF. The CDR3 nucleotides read TGTGCCAGCAGCTTATCAGGCTCTCCCTCCAATACGCAGTATTTT.